The 18 T cell receptor beta chains presented below share a single source sample, sequenced in a study of T cell changes during pregnancy in multiple sclerosis. Profiled with immunoSEQ multiplex PCR; TCRdb holds only in-frame clones, not every one. The top ten clones hold around 0.99% of a sample with 99,000 or so clones, about 94% of them seen once. The material sequenced was peripheral blood, taken after pregnancy. The receptors come from a female donor with multiple sclerosis, enrolled in a pregnancy study.

The chain carries TRBV19 and TRBJ2-7; D might be TRBD1 (6 bases). CDR3 length equals 13 residues. From germline, CDR1 is LNHDA and CDR2 SQIVND (reference sequence). V was cut by 8 bases and J by 0 bases, with 11 bases left in between. The CDR3: CASSGVNSYEQYF. The CDR3 DNA reads as TGTGCCAGTTCAGGGGTGAACTCCTACGAGCAGTACTTC. Using reference TRBV19 and TRBJ2-7 for the parts outside the CDR3, the full variable domain is DGGITQSPKYLFRKEGQNVTLSCEQNLNHDAMYWYRQDPGQGLRLIYYSQIVNDFQKGDIAEGYSVSREKKESFPLTVTSAQKNPTAFYLCASSGVNSYEQYFGPGTRLTVT.

V usage is TRBV5-1 and J usage is TRBJ1-1; no definite D call. V lost 1 base, J lost 5 bases, and 15 bases lay in between. Germline CDR1 SGHRS, CDR2 YFSETQ. The CDR3 covers 15 residues. The DNA for the CDR3 is TGCGCCAGCAGCTTGAGGACGGGGAGTGGGACTGAAGCTTTCTTT. This translates into CASSLRTGSGTEAFF.

This chain connects TRBV28 to TRBJ1-4; the match to TRBD1 covers 9 bases. Germline CDR1 MDHEN, CDR2 SYDVKM. With 3 bases clipped from V and 5 bases from J, the junction kept 1 base outside the gene matches. There are 14 residues in the CDR3. The CDR3 sequence is CASSFDRGNEKLFF. The CDR3 DNA reads TGTGCCAGCAGTTTTGACAGGGGGAATGAAAAACTGTTTTTT.

The chain uses TRBV30 and TRBJ1-2; 7 bases are shared with TRBD1. The CDR3 length is 13 residues. Germline values: CDR1 GTSNPN, CDR2 SVGIG (reference sequence). Trimming at V came to 3 bases and at J to 4 bases, leaving 5 bases not matched to a gene. This CDR3 reads CAWRTRQGYGYTF. Written as DNA, the CDR3 is TGTGCCTGGAGAACCCGACAGGGCTATGGCTACACCTTC.

J is TRBJ1-2 and V is TRBV18; 9 nucleotides line up with TRBD1. The CDR3 contains 13 residues. V trimming: 3 bases; J trimming: 8 bases; junction bases outside the gene matches: 4. Germline CDR1 KGHSH, CDR2 LQKENI. The CDR3 protein is CASSPYRGQGYTF. The CDR3 region has the DNA TGTGCCAGCTCACCTTACAGGGGGCAAGGCTACACCTTC. Complete variable domain (other parts from reference TRBV18 and TRBJ1-2): NAGVMQNPRHLVRRRGQEARLRCSPMKGHSHVYWYRQLPEEGLKFMVYLQKENIIDESGMPKERFSAEFPKEGPSILRIQQVVRGDSAAYFCASSPYRGQGYTFGSGTRLTVV.

The rearrangement joins TRBV27 to TRBJ2-1, with no clear D. Looked up from germline, CDR1 is MNHEY and CDR2 is SMNVEV (reference sequence). The V end was cut by 5 bases, the J end by 5 bases, with 10 bases between. CDR3 size: 13 residues. CDR3 residues: CASSTTENNEQFF. The CDR3 DNA reads as TGTGCCAGCAGTACAACAGAAAACAATGAGCAGTTCTTC.

The gene calls are TRBV21-1 and TRBJ2-7; the listed D gene, TRBD1, was not tested against the DNA. TRBV21-1 is deemed a pseudogene. CDR3 length equals 14 residues. CDR3 protein: CASSGGQVIGEQYF. Written as DNA, the CDR3 is TGTGCCAGCAGCGGGGGACAGGTCATCGGCGAGCAGTACTTC.

The chain has TRBV14 and TRBJ2-7, with TRBD1 matching over 9 bases. The CDR3 length is 17 residues. CDR1 and CDR2 from the germline V gene are SGHDN and FVKESK. The V and J ends lost 1 base and 3 bases, in that order; junction bases with no gene match: 10. For the CDR3, the DNA is TGTGCCAGCAGCCAAGGAGGCCCGGGACAGGGCCTCTACGAGCAGTACTTC. Translation gives CASSQGGPGQGLYEQYF.

This chain joins TRBV7-7 and TRBJ2-2, with 8 bases identical to TRBD1. Germline V gene sequence: CDR1 SSHAT, CDR2 FNYEAQ (reference sequence). J lost 1 base, V lost 6 bases, and 7 bases had no gene match. The CDR3 runs 16 residues. CDR3 nucleotides: TGTGCCAGCAGTTATGAGGGGACAGGGAACACCGGGGAGCTGTTTTTT. The encoded protein is CASSYEGTGNTGELFF.

V usage is TRBV27 and J usage is TRBJ2-2, with 7 bases matching TRBD1. V was pared by 6 bases and J by 8 bases, with 9 bases of the junction left unmatched. The CDR3 length is 14 residues. Germline values: CDR1 MNHEY, CDR2 SMNVEV (reference sequence). CDR3 DNA sequence: TGTGCCAGCAGCCCCAGGGACAGTCTTGGGGAGCTGTTTTTT. Translating it yields CASSPRDSLGELFF.

The chain combines TRBV7-9 with TRBJ2-7, with D unresolved. The CDR3 runs to 11 residues. V was pared by 5 bases and J by 5 bases, with 7 bases between. Germline values: CDR1 SEHNR, CDR2 FQNEAQ (reference sequence). In DNA form, the CDR3 reads TGTGCCAGCAGCCTTAGTCACGAGCAGTACTTC. As protein: CASSLSHEQYF.

This chain uses TRBV7-8 with TRBJ1-2, with 7 bases that match TRBD1. The V and J ends lost 2 bases and 7 bases, in that order; junction bases with no gene match: 10. The CDR3 is 15 residues long. Germline CDR1 and CDR2: SGHVS and FQNEAQ. The chain's CDR3 is CASSLLRRGEGGYTF. The CDR3 DNA reads as TGTGCCAGCAGCTTACTTCGCAGGGGGGAAGGTGGCTACACCTTC.

The CDR3, as DNA: TGTGCCAGCAGTTTAGGGGCAGGGTGGGGCTACACCTTC. Its translation: CASSLGAGWGYTF. The rearrangement joins TRBV27 to TRBJ1-2; D is possibly TRBD1 (5 bases). With 2 bases removed from V and 8 bases from J, the gap between germline ends came to 12 bases. This CDR3 contains 13 residues. From germline, CDR1 is MNHEY and CDR2 SMNVEV (reference sequence).

CDR3 sequence reads: CASSQGSFQTFPNYGYTF. As DNA, the CDR3 is TGCGCCAGCAGCCAAGGGAGTTTCCAAACCTTTCCTAACTATGGCTACACCTTC. The chain combines TRBV4-1 with TRBJ1-2; D is uncertain. Trimming took 1 base from V and 0 from J, leaving 18 bases between them. Germline V gene lookup returns CDR1 MGHRA and CDR2 YSYEKL. The CDR3 totals 18 residues.

The V gene is TRBV9, the J gene TRBJ2-7; D not resolved. The CDR3 contains 14 residues. Trimming took 0 bases from V and 1 from J, leaving 8 bases between them. CDR1 is SGDLS, CDR2 YYNGEE, per germline. CDR3 sequence: CASSVAHPSYEQYF. The CDR3 DNA follows: TGTGCCAGCAGCGTAGCACACCCATCCTACGAGCAGTACTTC.

J is TRBJ2-7 and V is TRBV7-6, with 7 bases lining up with TRBD2. The V gene's germline CDR1 is SGHVS and CDR2 FNYEAQ. The J segment lost 2 bases and the V segment lost 5 bases, leaving 12 bases of the junction unmatched. This CDR3 spans 16 amino acids. The CDR3 sequence is CASSQLPGGTTYEQYF. The CDR3 coding sequence is TGTGCCAGCAGCCAACTCCCGGGCGGGACTACCTACGAGCAGTACTTC.

The chain uses TRBV4-1 and TRBJ2-1, with D maybe TRBD2 (5 bases). Trimming removed 1 base from V and 6 bases from J, with 7 bases in between. The germline gives CDR1 MGHRA, CDR2 YSYEKL. The CDR3 consists of 13 residues. CDR3 bases: TGCGCCAGCAGCCAAGGAGGGCCCAATGAGCAGTTCTTC. It translates to CASSQGGPNEQFF.

This chain joins TRBV4-1 and TRBJ1-4, with TRBD1 as a possible D gene (6 bases). Germline CDR1 reads MGHRA; CDR2 reads YSYEKL. This CDR3 is 17 amino acids long. V lost 4 bases, J lost 7 bases, and 22 bases lay in between. CDR3 DNA: TGCGCCAGCAGCCCCCCAGGGGCCACTATTGATGGTGAAAAACTGTTTTTT. Protein: CASSPPGATIDGEKLFF.